The clone carrying this T cell receptor beta chain was seen a handful of times. Specified time point: pre-sensitization, week 0. Treatment of the sample: therapeutic diphenylcyclopropenone sensitization with weekly scalp DPC. The data were obtained in a study of human T cells and chemical hapten exposure. TCRdb called the RACE reads again in MiXCR, with one record for every CDR3 protein. The sample records about 80,000 distinct CDR3 sequences, 12% to 15% being singletons. The CDR3 runs 15 residues. Trimming left V 3 bases short and J 6 bases short, with 15 bases between. The rearrangement links TRBV12-3 or TRBV12-4 to TRBJ1-5; a possible D gene is TRBD1 (5 bases). The sample consisted of whole blood, taken in connection with sensitization to the hapten diphenylcyclopropenone (DPC). The receptor's source is a woman aged 45-65 years with alopecia areata. Some clones in this sample may be carry-over from other donors' samples. The CDR3 protein is CASSLGGTSFQPQHF. Written as DNA, the CDR3 is TGTGCCAGCAGTTTGGGAGGGACTTCATTTCAGCCCCAGCATTTT.